The source of this TCR beta chain is a study of cytomegalovirus exposure and HLA in healthy donors. Study as a whole: From HLA-typed donors, an early data release held some 91 million unique TCRs.

Study observations and caveats: Most CMV-associated TCR beta chains appeared HLA-restricted in a later analysis. A prior analysis recorded that most TCR beta V segments were productive about 90% or about 30% of the time.

The PCR ran on 60 Vbeta and 13 Jbeta primers. Some clones are missing from TCRdb's copy, which holds only in-frame ones; the method was immunoSEQ multiplex PCR. The sample includes 130,000 or so clones, about 76% of them seen just once. The CDR3 spans 12 residues. In germline, CDR1 is SQVTM, CDR2 ANQGSEA. V was cut by 6 bases and J by 5 bases, with 13 bases left in between. This clone was recorded a few times. No antigen is known for it. The chain carries TRBV29-1 and TRBJ1-1, with D possibly TRBD1 on 6 matching bases. This sequence originates from a man in his forties in good health and CMV-seropositive. Sequencing input: PBMCs. DNA of the CDR3: TGCAGCGTCACAGGGTCGGAGACTGAAGCTTTCTTT. It is translated as CSVTGSETEAFF.